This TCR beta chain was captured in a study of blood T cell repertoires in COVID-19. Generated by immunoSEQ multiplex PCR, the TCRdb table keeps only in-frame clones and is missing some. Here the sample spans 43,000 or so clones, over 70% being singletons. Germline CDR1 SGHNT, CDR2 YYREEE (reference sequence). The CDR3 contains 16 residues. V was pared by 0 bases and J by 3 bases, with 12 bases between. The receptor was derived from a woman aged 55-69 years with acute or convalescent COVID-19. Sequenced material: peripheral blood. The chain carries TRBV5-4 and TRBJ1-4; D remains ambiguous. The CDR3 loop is CASSLAGGLANEKLFF. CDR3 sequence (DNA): TGTGCCAGCAGCTTGGCGGGAGGGCTGGCTAATGAAAAACTGTTTTTT.